Each of the 21 T cell receptor beta chains below was sequenced from the same sample in a study of blood T cell repertoires in COVID-19. Profiled with immunoSEQ multiplex PCR; TCRdb holds only in-frame clones, not every one. The table records 140,000 or so clones, 75% to 90% of them present only once. The specimen was peripheral blood. The receptors originated from a man in his 70s who had recovered from COVID-19.

The CDR3 DNA sequence: TGTGCCAGCAGCTTAGGCGGACAGTACTATGGCTACACCTTC. Amino acids: CASSLGGQYYGYTF. This chain connects TRBV7-2 to TRBJ1-2, with a possible D match to TRBD1 (6 bases). The CDR3 spans 14 residues. Per the germline V gene, CDR1 is SGHTA and CDR2 is FQGNSA. Trimming removed 1 base from V and 3 bases from J, with 9 bases in between.

The rearrangement uses TRBV5-6 and TRBJ2-1, with D perhaps TRBD2 (6 bases). This CDR3 has 17 residues. V lost 4 bases, J lost 0 bases, and 17 bases lay in between. The germline gives CDR1 SGHDT, CDR2 YYEEEE. DNA of the CDR3: TGTGCCAGCAGCCTTTACCAGGCGGGAAGCTCCTACAATGAGCAGTTCTTC. This sequence encodes CASSLYQAGSSYNEQFF.

This clone was detected only once. The chain has TRBV5-4 and TRBJ1-1, with D perhaps TRBD1 (6 bases). The CDR3 is made up of 14 amino acids. Trimming removed 0 bases from V and 1 base from J, with 7 bases in between. Germline-derived CDR1 and CDR2 are SGHNT and YYREEE (reference sequence). The CDR3 spells CASSLDRENTEAFF. DNA of the CDR3: TGTGCCAGCAGCTTGGACAGGGAGAACACTGAAGCTTTCTTT.

CDR3 loop: CATSDPSGSHNEQFF. In DNA, the CDR3 is TGTGCCACCAGTGACCCTAGCGGGAGTCACAATGAGCAGTTCTTC. This sequence joins TRBV24-1 and TRBJ2-1, with 10 nucleotides matching TRBD2. V trimming: 4 bases; J trimming: 5 bases; junction bases outside the gene matches: 4. CDR1 and CDR2 (germline): KGHDR, SFDVKD. CDR3 length: 15 residues.

The genes are TRBV12-3 or TRBV12-4 and TRBJ1-2; 7 positions match TRBD1. The CDR3 covers 12 residues. V dropped 8 bases and J dropped 3; count of bases not matched to a gene: 3. DNA of the CDR3: TGTGCCAGCGACAGGGAGGACTATGGCTACACCTTC. Translation: CASDREDYGYTF.

In its sample, this clone was seen once. The chain combines TRBV7-6 with TRBJ1-6; the match to TRBD1 covers 7 bases. Germline lookup yields CDR1 SGHVS and CDR2 FNYEAQ. The CDR3 consists of 14 residues. J gave up 7 bases and V 3 bases, and 3 bases lay outside the gene matches. The CDR3 nucleotides read TGTGCCAGCAGCTTGAGGGGGCCAAATTCACCCCTCCACTTT. Translating gives CASSLRGPNSPLHF.

The sample holds a few counts of this clone. The rearrangement joins TRBV19 to TRBJ1-2; D might be TRBD1 (6 bases). V was clipped by 3 bases and J by 9 bases, with 23 bases between them. This CDR3 comprises 16 residues. The germline gives CDR1 LNHDA, CDR2 SQIVND (reference sequence). CDR3 coding DNA: TGTGCCAGTAGTATGTTATTAGAGCGGACAGAGGCGCGCTACACCTTC. As protein: CASSMLLERTEARYTF.

The chain has TRBV5-1 and TRBJ2-3; D remains unclear. Germline V gene lookup returns CDR1 SGHRS and CDR2 YFSETQ. V was pared by 6 bases and J by 2 bases, with 10 bases between. CDR3 length equals 13 residues. Here the CDR3 DNA reads TGCGCCAGCAAGAGGTTCGCCACAGATACGCAGTATTTT. Translating gives CASKRFATDTQYF.

The V gene is TRBV11-3, the J gene TRBJ2-1, with D perhaps matching TRBD1 (5 bases). The ends were cut back, 3 bases at V and 0 bases at J, with 9 bases in the middle. Germline assignment: CDR1 SGHNT and CDR2 YENEEA. This CDR3 comprises 15 residues. For the CDR3, the DNA is TGTGCCAGCAGCTTCTCCAGGGCCTCCTACAATGAGCAGTTCTTC. Protein: CASSFSRASYNEQFF.

V gene TRBV5-1 combines with J gene TRBJ2-7, with 9 bases aligning to TRBD1. The V gene end was trimmed by 7 bases and the J gene end by 2 bases; junction bases not matched to a gene: 10. There are 15 residues in the CDR3. Germline values: CDR1 SGHRS, CDR2 YFSETQ. The CDR3 loop reads CASGLIRQGAYEQYF. CDR3 in DNA: TGCGCCAGCGGGCTCATTCGACAGGGGGCCTACGAGCAGTACTTC. Full variable domain (outside the CDR3, taken from reference TRBV5-1 and TRBJ2-7): KAGVTQTPRYLIKTRGQQVTLSCSPISGHRSVSWYQQTPGQGLQFLFEYFSETQRNKGNFPGRFSGRQFSNSRSEMNVSTLELGDSALYLCASGLIRQGAYEQYFGPGTRLTVT.

J is TRBJ2-1 and V is TRBV29-1; D gene ambiguous. This CDR3 region has 13 residues. V dropped 2 bases and J dropped 8 bases, with 13 bases sitting between them. Germline CDR1 SQVTM, CDR2 ANQGSEA. CDR3 DNA sequence: TGCAGCGTTGAAATGGGCATTATCGATGAGCAGTTCTTC. Amino acid sequence: CSVEMGIIDEQFF.

This chain connects TRBV14 to TRBJ2-7; weak D call: TRBD2 (6 bases). This CDR3 has 15 residues. CDR1 and CDR2 (germline): SGHDN, FVKESK. Trimming removed 1 base at V and 7 bases at J, with 17 bases between. For the CDR3, the DNA is TGTGCCAGCAGCCAAGTGGGGGGATCGACGTGGGAGCAGTACTTC. Residues: CASSQVGGSTWEQYF.

V is TRBV9 and J is TRBJ2-1; 8 positions match TRBD2. The CDR3 covers 12 residues. Germline CDR1 and CDR2: SGDLS and YYNGEE. The trim removed 3 bases at V and 10 bases at J, leaving 3 bases unmatched. CDR3 in DNA: TGTGCCAGCAGCGCGGGACTAGGGGAGCAGTTCTTC. This gives the protein CASSAGLGEQFF.

The V and J genes are TRBV30 and TRBJ1-4, with a tentative D call TRBD1 (6 bases). Germline CDR1 and CDR2: GTSNPN and SVGIG (reference sequence). The V and J ends lost 0 bases and 7 bases respectively, with 12 bases between them. The CDR3 length is 14 residues. The CDR3 is CAWSVLGAGEKLFF. In nucleotides, the CDR3 is TGTGCCTGGAGTGTATTGGGGGCCGGTGAAAAACTGTTTTTT.

This chain joins TRBV5-6 and TRBJ2-3, with D unclear. The CDR3 runs 15 residues. The germline V gene encodes CDR1 SGHDT and CDR2 YYEEEE. V lost 4 bases and J lost 2, with 14 bases in between. The CDR3, as DNA: TGTGCCAGCAGCGGAACTACGGTGATCACAGATACGCAGTATTTT. Translated, it gives CASSGTTVITDTQYF.

V is TRBV7-7 and J is TRBJ2-7; 10 bases align to TRBD1. The CDR3 consists of 14 residues. From germline, CDR1 is SSHAT and CDR2 FNYEAQ (reference sequence). V lost 5 bases to trimming and J lost 4 bases; unmatched junction nucleotides: 5. CDR3 sequence (DNA): TGTGCCAGCAGCGAGGGACAGGGGTATTACGAGCAGTACTTC. It encodes CASSEGQGYYEQYF.

This chain uses TRBV5-6 with TRBJ2-7; D might be TRBD1 (5 bases). V lost 5 bases and J lost 5, with 11 bases in between. The CDR3 is 12 residues long. Germline V lookup: CDR1 SGHDT, CDR2 YYEEEE. The CDR3 is CASRQGADEQYF. The CDR3 DNA is TGTGCCAGCAGGCAGGGTGCCGACGAGCAGTACTTC.

The V and J genes are TRBV7-3 and TRBJ1-1, with TRBD1 matching over 10 bases. CDR3 length equals 16 residues. In germline, CDR1 is SGHTA, CDR2 FQGTGA. The J segment lost 0 bases and the V segment lost 6 bases, leaving 7 bases of the junction unmatched. CDR3 region: CASSRTGGPMNTEAFF. Here the CDR3 DNA reads TGTGCCAGCAGTAGGACAGGGGGGCCCATGAACACTGAAGCTTTCTTT.

Here the CDR3 reads CASRRVGRAWDTQYF. DNA for the CDR3: TGTGCCAGCAGACGAGTCGGGAGGGCCTGGGATACGCAGTATTTT. J is TRBJ2-3 and V is TRBV11-2, with 8 bases aligning to TRBD2. The trim removed 6 bases at V and 6 bases at J, leaving 11 bases unmatched. Germline CDR1 reads SGHAT; CDR2 reads FQNNGV. The CDR3 has 15 amino acids.

The CDR3 DNA sequence: TGTGCCAGCAGTGACAGCCTCCACTACGAGCAGTACTTC. Translation gives CASSDSLHYEQYF. The chain uses TRBV12-3 or TRBV12-4 and TRBJ2-7; TRBD1 is a possible D gene (5 bases). Trimming removed 5 bases at V and 3 bases at J, with 11 bases between. The CDR3 spans 13 residues.

J is TRBJ1-6 and V is TRBV6-6, with D tentatively TRBD1 (6 bases). This CDR3 is built from 17 residues. Germline-derived CDR1 and CDR2 are MNHNY and SVGAGI (reference sequence). V gave up 5 bases and J gave up 5 bases, with 19 bases separating them. The DNA for the CDR3 is TGTGCCAGCAGTCCCCGAACCGGACAGATGAATAATTCACCCCTCCACTTT. It is translated as CASSPRTGQMNNSPLHF.